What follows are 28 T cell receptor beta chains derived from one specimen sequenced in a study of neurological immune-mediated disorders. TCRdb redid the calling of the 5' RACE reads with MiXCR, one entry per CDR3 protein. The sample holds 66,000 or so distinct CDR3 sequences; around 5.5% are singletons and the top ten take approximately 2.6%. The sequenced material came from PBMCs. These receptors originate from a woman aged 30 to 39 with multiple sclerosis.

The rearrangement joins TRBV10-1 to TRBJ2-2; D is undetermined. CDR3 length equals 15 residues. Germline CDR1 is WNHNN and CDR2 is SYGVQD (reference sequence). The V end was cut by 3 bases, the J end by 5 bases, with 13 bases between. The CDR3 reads CASSDHRVGTGELFF. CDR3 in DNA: TGCGCCAGCAGTGATCATAGGGTGGGAACCGGGGAGCTGTTTTTT.

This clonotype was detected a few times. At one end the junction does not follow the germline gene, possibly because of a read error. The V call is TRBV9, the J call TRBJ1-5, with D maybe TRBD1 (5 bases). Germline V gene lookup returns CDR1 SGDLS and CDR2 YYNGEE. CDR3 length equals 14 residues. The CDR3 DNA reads TGTGCCAGCAGCGTTGATGGGGCGGGTCAGCCCCAGAATTTT. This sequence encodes CASSVDGAGQPQNF.

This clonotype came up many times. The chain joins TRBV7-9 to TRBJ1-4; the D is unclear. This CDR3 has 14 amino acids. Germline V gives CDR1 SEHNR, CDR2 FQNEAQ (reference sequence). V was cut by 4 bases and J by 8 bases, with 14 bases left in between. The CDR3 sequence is CASSSERSNEKLFF. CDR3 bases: TGTGCCAGCAGCTCCGAGCGGAGCAACGAAAAACTGTTTTTT. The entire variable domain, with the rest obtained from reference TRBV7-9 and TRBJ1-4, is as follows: DTGVSQNPRHKITKRGQNVTFRCDPISEHNRLYWYRQTLGQGPEFLTYFQNEAQLEKSRLLSDRFSAERPKGSFSTLEIQRTEQGDSAMYLCASSSERSNEKLFFGSGTQLSVL.

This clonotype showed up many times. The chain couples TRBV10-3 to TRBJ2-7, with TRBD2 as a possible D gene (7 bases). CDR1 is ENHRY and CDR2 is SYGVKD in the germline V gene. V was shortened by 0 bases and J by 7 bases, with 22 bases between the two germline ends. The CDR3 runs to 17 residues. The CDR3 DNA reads TGTGCCATCAGTGAGTCTACTGGCGGGGGCCTCACGGGGGAGCAGTACTTC. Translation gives CAISESTGGGLTGEQYF.

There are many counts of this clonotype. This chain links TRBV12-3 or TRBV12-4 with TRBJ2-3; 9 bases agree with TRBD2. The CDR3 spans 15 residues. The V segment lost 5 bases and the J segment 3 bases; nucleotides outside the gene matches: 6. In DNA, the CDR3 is TGTGCCAGCAGTCCCGGGACTAGCAAGACAGATACGCAGTATTTT. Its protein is CASSPGTSKTDTQYF.

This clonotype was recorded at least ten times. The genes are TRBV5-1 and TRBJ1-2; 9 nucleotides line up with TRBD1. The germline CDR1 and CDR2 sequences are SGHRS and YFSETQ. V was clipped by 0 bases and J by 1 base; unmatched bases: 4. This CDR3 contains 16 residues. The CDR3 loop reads CASSLAGTGNNYGYTF. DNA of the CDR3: TGCGCCAGCAGCTTGGCCGGGACAGGGAATAACTATGGCTACACCTTC.

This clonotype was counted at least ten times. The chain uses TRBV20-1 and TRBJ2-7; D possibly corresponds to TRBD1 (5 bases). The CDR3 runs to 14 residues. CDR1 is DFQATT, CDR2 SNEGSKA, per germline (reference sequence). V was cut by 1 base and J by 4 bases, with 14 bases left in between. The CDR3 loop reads CSARGNPKGYEQYF. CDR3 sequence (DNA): TGCAGTGCTAGAGGAAATCCAAAGGGGTACGAGCAGTACTTC.

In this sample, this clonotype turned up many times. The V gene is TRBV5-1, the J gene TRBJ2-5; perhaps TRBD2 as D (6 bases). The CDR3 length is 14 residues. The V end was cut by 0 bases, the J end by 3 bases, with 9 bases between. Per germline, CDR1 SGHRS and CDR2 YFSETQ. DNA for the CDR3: TGCGCCAGCAGCTTGGCGGGAGTAGAAGAGACCCAGTACTTC. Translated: CASSLAGVEETQYF.

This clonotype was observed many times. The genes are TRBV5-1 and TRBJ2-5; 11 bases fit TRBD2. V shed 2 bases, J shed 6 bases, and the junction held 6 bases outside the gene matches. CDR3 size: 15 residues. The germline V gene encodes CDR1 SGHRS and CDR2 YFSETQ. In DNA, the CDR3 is TGCGCCAGCAGCTTTGGGACTAGCGGCGTGCAGACCCAGTACTTC. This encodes CASSFGTSGVQTQYF. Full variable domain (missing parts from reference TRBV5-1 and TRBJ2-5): KAGVTQTPRYLIKTRGQQVTLSCSPISGHRSVSWYQQTPGQGLQFLFEYFSETQRNKGNFPGRFSGRQFSNSRSEMNVSTLELGDSALYLCASSFGTSGVQTQYFGPGTRLLVL.

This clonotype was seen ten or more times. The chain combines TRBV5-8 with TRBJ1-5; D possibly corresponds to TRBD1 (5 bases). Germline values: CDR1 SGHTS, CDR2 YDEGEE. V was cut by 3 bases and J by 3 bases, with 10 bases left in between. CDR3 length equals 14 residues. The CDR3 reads CASSWRGNNQPQHF. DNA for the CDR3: TGTGCCAGCAGCTGGCGGGGGAACAATCAGCCCCAGCATTTT.

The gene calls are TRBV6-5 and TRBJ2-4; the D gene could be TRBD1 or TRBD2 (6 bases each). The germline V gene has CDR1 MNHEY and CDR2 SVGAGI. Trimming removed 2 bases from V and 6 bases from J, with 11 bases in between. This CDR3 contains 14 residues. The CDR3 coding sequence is TGTGCCAGCAGTTACGGGGGGCCCGGAAACATTCAGTACTTC. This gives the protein CASSYGGPGNIQYF.

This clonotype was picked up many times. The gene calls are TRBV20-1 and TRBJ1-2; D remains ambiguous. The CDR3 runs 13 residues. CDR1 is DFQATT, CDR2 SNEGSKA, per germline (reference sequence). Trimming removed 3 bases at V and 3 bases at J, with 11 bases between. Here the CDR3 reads CSASSIGDYGYTF. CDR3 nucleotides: TGCAGTGCTAGTTCGATTGGCGACTATGGCTACACCTTC.

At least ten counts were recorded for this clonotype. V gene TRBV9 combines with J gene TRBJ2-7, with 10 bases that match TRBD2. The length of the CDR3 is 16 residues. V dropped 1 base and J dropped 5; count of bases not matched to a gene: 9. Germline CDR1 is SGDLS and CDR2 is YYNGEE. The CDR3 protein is CASSVQAGGPSNEQYF. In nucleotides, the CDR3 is TGTGCCAGCAGCGTACAAGCGGGGGGGCCGTCGAACGAGCAGTACTTC.

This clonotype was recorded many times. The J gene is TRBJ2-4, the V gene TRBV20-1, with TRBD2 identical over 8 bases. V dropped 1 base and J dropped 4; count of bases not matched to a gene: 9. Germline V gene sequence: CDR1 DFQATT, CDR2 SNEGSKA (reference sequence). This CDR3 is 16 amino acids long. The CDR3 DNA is TGCAGTGCTAGAGCTCCCCAACTAGCGGAGAAAAACATTCAGTACTTC. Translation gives CSARAPQLAEKNIQYF.

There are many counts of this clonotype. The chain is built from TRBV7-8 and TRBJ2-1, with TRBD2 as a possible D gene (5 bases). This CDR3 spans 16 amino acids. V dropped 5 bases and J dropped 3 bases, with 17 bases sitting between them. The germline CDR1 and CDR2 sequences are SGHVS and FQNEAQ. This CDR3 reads CASSPQLVGVYNEQFF. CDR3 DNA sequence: TGTGCCAGCAGCCCCCAACTAGTCGGGGTCTACAATGAGCAGTTCTTC.

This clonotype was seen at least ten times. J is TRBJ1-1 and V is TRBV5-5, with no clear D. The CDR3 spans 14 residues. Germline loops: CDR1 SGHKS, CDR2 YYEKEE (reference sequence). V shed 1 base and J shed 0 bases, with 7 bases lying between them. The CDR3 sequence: CASSLYSMNTEAFF. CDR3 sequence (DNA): TGTGCCAGCAGCTTGTATAGCATGAACACTGAAGCTTTCTTT.

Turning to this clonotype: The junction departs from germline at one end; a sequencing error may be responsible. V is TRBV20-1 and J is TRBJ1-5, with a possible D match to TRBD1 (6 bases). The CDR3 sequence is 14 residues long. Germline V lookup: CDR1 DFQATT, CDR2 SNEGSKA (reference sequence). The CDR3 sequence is CSARVQGVYQPQNF. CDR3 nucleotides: TGCAGTGCTAGAGTACAGGGTGTCTATCAGCCCCAGAATTTT.

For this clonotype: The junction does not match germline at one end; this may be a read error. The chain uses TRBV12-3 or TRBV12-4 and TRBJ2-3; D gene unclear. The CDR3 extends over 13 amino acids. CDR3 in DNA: TGTACCAGCAGTCCCCAGGCACCCGATACGCAGTATTTT. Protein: CTSSPQAPDTQYF.

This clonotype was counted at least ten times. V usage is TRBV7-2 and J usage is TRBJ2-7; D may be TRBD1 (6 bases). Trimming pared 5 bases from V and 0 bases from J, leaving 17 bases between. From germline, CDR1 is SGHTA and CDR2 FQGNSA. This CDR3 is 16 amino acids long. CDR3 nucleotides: TGTGCCAGCAGCCCCGACGGGACACCAAGCTCCTACGAGCAGTACTTC. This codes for CASSPDGTPSSYEQYF. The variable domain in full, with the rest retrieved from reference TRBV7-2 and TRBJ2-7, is GAGVSQSPSNKVTEKGKDVELRCDPISGHTALYWYRQSLGQGLEFLIYFQGNSAPDKSGLPSDRFSAERTGGSVSTLTIQRTQQEDSAVYLCASSPDGTPSSYEQYFGPGTRLTVT.

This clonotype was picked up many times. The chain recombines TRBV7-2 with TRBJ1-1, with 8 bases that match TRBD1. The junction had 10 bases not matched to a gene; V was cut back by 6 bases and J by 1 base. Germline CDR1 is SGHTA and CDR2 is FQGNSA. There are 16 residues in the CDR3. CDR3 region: CASSYNVGQGNTEAFF. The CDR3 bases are TGTGCCAGCAGTTATAATGTCGGACAGGGGAACACTGAAGCTTTCTTT.

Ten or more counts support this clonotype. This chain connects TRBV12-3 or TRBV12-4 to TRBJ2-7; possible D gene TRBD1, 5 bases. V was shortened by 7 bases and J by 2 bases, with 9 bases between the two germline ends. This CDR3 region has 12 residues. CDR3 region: CASTWGPYEQYF. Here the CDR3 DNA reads TGTGCCAGCACATGGGGCCCCTACGAGCAGTACTTC.

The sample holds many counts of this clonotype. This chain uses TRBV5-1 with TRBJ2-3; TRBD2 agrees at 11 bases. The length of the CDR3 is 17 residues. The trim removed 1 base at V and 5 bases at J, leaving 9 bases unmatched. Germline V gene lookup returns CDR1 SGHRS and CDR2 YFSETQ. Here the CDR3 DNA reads TGCGCCAGCAGCTTGAGCACTAGCGGGGGTCGAGAAGATACGCAGTATTTT. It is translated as CASSLSTSGGREDTQYF.

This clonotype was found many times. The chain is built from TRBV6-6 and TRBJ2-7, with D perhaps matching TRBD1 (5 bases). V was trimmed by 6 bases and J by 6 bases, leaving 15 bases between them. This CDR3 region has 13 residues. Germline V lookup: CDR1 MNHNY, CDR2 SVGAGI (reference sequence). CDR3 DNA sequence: TGTGCCAGCAGCTCCAGGGTCACAGGCGAGCAGTACTTC. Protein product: CASSSRVTGEQYF.

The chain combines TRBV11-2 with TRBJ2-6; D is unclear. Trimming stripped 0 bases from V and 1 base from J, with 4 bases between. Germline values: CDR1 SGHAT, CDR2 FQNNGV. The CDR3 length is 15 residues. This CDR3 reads CASSLDLSGANVLTF. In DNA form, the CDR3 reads TGTGCCAGCAGCTTAGATCTGTCTGGGGCCAACGTCCTGACTTTC. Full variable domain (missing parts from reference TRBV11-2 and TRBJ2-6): EAGVAQSPRYKIIEKRQSVAFWCNPISGHATLYWYQQILGQGPKLLIQFQNNGVVDDSQLPKDRFSAERLKGVDSTLKIQPAKLEDSAVYLCASSLDLSGANVLTFGAGSRLTVL.

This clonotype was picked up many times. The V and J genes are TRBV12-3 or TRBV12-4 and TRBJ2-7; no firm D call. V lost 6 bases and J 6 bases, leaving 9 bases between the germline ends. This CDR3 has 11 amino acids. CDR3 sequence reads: CASSLYGEQYF. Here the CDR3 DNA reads TGTGCCAGCAGCCTCTACGGCGAGCAGTACTTC.

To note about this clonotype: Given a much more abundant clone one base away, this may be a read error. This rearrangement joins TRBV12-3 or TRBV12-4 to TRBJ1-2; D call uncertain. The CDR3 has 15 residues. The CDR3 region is CSSSLAPGRQYGYTF. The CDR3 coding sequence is TGTTCCAGCAGTTTAGCTCCCGGACGGCAATATGGCTACACCTTC.

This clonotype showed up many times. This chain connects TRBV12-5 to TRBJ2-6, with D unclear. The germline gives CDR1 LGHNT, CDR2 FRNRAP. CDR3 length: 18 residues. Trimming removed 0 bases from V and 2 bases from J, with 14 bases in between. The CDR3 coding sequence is TGTGCTAGTGGTTTGGTATTAGGAGCTGGGGCTGGGGCCAACGTCCTGACTTTC. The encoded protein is CASGLVLGAGAGANVLTF.

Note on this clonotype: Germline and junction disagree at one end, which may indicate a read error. The CDR3 reads CASSYSVFTGSGSPLNF. The CDR3 DNA is TGTGCCAGCAGTTACAGCGTCTTCACAGGGTCTGGTTCACCCCTCAACTTT. V and J are TRBV6-6 and TRBJ1-6; possibly TRBD1 for D (6 bases). Germline assignment: CDR1 MNHNY and CDR2 SVGAGI (reference sequence). The CDR3 contains 17 residues.